The rows below give T cell receptor beta chains drawn from one sample of a study of cytomegalovirus exposure and HLA in healthy donors. TCRdb's table, derived via immunoSEQ multiplex PCR, lists solely in-frame clones and lacks some. The table records around 200,000 clones, around 80% of them present only once. What was sequenced was PBMCs. The receptors were sampled from a man over 45 in good health and CMV-seronegative. Both conserved end residues are part of each CDR3. The D gene is left open where the match is weak. Size is stated for part of the rows, as once, few or many counts, or as a class when the clone is expanded.

J gene,clone size,D gene,V gene,CDR3 protein,CDR3 DNA
TRBJ2-7,.,TRBD2,TRBV18,CASSPSGSHGGEQYF,TGTGCCAGCTCCCCGAGCGGGAGTCACGGAGGCGAGCAGTACTTC
TRBJ2-7,.,.,TRBV29-1,CSVTAGFSYEQYF,TGCAGCGTTACCGCGGGGTTCTCCTACGAGCAGTACTTC
TRBJ1-2,.,TRBD1,TRBV6-5,CASTKGDRNYGYTF,TGTGCCAGCACCAAGGGGGACAGAAACTATGGCTACACCTTC
TRBJ2-1,few,TRBD2,TRBV11-3,CASSFRTSGRGTEQFF,TGTGCCAGCAGCTTCAGGACTAGCGGGAGGGGTACTGAGCAGTTCTTC
TRBJ1-2,.,.,TRBV2,CASSERGSYGYTF,TGTGCCAGCAGTGAGAGAGGGAGCTATGGCTACACCTTC
TRBJ1-4,few,.,TRBV2,CASSLDRNEKLFF,TGTGCCAGCAGTCTAGACAGGAATGAAAAACTGTTTTTT
TRBJ2-2,.,TRBD2,TRBV5-1,CASSLGALAGGPRTGELFF,TGCGCCAGCAGCTTGGGTGCTCTAGCGGGAGGGCCCCGCACCGGGGAGCTGTTTTTT
TRBJ2-7,.,TRBD1,TRBV18,CASSPDRGSQYF,TGTGCCAGCTCACCTGACAGGGGGTCGCAGTACTTC
TRBJ2-7,.,.,TRBV19,CASSIRAGDRYEQYF,TGTGCCAGTAGTATAAGGGCAGGGGATCGATACGAGCAGTACTTC
TRBJ2-1,.,TRBD1,TRBV28,CASSGFGTGRNEQFF,TGTGCCAGCAGTGGATTCGGGACAGGGCGCAATGAGCAGTTCTTC
TRBJ2-2,once,.,TRBV7-7,CASSLGRGNTGELFF,TGTGCTAGCAGCTTAGGCAGGGGGAACACCGGGGAGCTGTTTTTT
TRBJ2-5,.,.,TRBV29-1,CSVSRGETQYF,TGCAGCGTTTCCCGGGGGGAGACCCAGTACTTC
TRBJ2-7,.,.,TRBV5-6,CASSPGPSYEQYF,TGTGCTAGCTCGCCTGGGCCCTCCTACGAGCAGTACTTC
TRBJ1-1,.,.,TRBV28,CASSSLFTEAFF,TGTGCCAGCAGTTCCCTTTTCACTGAAGCTTTCTTT
TRBJ2-2,.,.,TRBV29-1,CSVEHMRGELFF,TGCAGCGTTGAACACATGCGGGGGGAGCTGTTTTTT
TRBJ1-2,.,.,TRBV28,CASRPDRLVGYTF,TGTGCCAGCAGACCCGACAGGCTAGTTGGCTACACCTTC
TRBJ2-7,.,.,TRBV10-1,CASSGNSGVGYEQYF,TGCGCCAGCAGTGGCAATAGCGGAGTCGGGTACGAGCAGTACTTC
TRBJ2-5,.,.,TRBV4-2,CASSQDGGPQETQYF,TGTGCCAGCAGCCAAGACGGAGGGCCCCAAGAGACCCAGTACTTC
TRBJ2-7,few,TRBD2,TRBV4-1,CASSQVGSTAGAHEQYF,TGCGCCAGCAGCCAAGTCGGTAGTACGGCGGGAGCGCACGAGCAGTACTTC
TRBJ2-7,.,TRBD2,TRBV27,CASSLSSGRLYEQYF,TGTGCCAGCAGTTTATCTAGCGGGAGACTATACGAGCAGTACTTC
TRBJ2-5,.,TRBD1,TRBV28,CASNADRGETQYF,TGTGCCAGCAACGCGGACAGGGGAGAGACCCAGTACTTC
TRBJ2-2,.,TRBD2,TRBV19,CASSLKSGRKSGELFF,TGTGCCAGTAGCCTAAAAAGCGGGAGAAAATCCGGGGAGCTGTTTTTT
TRBJ2-1,few,.,TRBV7-2,CASSLMSYNEQFF,TGTGCCAGCAGCTTAATGAGTTACAATGAGCAGTTCTTC
TRBJ2-1,.,.,TRBV5-1,CASSLVSGGPSYNEQFF,TGCGCCAGCAGCTTGGTCTCTGGCGGGCCTTCCTACAATGAGCAGTTCTTC
TRBJ2-2,.,.,TRBV25-1,CASHGGELFF,TGTGCCAGCCACGGCGGGGAGCTGTTTTTT
TRBJ2-7,.,TRBD2,TRBV7-8,CASSLVPGEGQYF,TGTGCCAGCAGCTTAGTGCCGGGGGAGGGGCAGTACTTC
TRBJ1-5,.,.,TRBV2,CASSGETGNQPQHF,TGTGCCAGCAGTGGGGAGACAGGTAATCAGCCCCAGCATTTT
TRBJ2-2,.,TRBD2,TRBV5-6,CASSTRTSGINTGELFF,TGTGCCAGCAGCACCAGGACTAGCGGGATAAACACCGGGGAGCTGTTTTTT
TRBJ1-6,.,.,TRBV27,CASSFVGVSSSYNSPLHF,TGTGCCAGCAGTTTCGTAGGAGTCTCTAGCTCCTATAATTCACCCCTCCACTTT
TRBJ2-1,.,TRBD2,TRBV5-4,CASRTSGSYNEQFF,TGTGCCAGCAGGACTAGCGGGAGTTACAATGAGCAGTTCTTC
TRBJ2-2,.,TRBD1,TRBV7-9,CASSFSRQGTGELFF,TGTGCCAGCAGCTTTAGTCGACAGGGCACCGGGGAGCTGTTTTTT
TRBJ1-2,once,TRBD1,TRBV4-1,CASSQDKGQGYYGYTF,TGCGCCAGCAGCCAAGATAAGGGACAGGGGTACTATGGCTACACCTTC
TRBJ2-3,.,TRBD2,TRBV18,CASSPPASGSADTQYF,TGTGCCAGCTCACCACCGGCTAGCGGGAGCGCAGATACGCAGTATTTT
TRBJ1-1,.,.,TRBV7-9,CASSHGGGLTEAFF,TGTGCCAGCAGCCACGGGGGGGGGCTCACTGAAGCTTTCTTT
TRBJ2-1,once,TRBD2,TRBV27,CASSPRETYNEQFF,TGTGCCAGCAGCCCGCGGGAGACCTACAATGAGCAGTTCTTC
TRBJ1-2,few,.,TRBV6-5,CASSPPGYGYTF,TGTGCCAGCAGTCCCCCGGGTTATGGCTACACCTTC
TRBJ2-3,once,TRBD2,TRBV14,CASSKGLAGVRTQYF,TGTGCCAGCAGCAAAGGACTAGCGGGAGTGAGGACGCAGTATTTT
TRBJ1-2,.,TRBD1,TRBV18,CASSLVQGSYGYTF,TGTGCCAGCTCATTAGTACAGGGGTCCTATGGCTACACCTTC
TRBJ2-7,few,TRBD2,TRBV5-1,CASSTGGGYEQYF,TGCGCCAGCAGCACCGGGGGGGGATACGAGCAGTACTTC
TRBJ2-3,.,.,TRBV4-2,CASSLEGGSTDTQYF,TGTGCCAGCAGCCTAGAGGGCGGGAGCACAGATACGCAGTATTTT
TRBJ1-5,.,.,TRBV2,CASSAGGAGISNQPQHF,TGTGCCAGCAGTGCCGGGGGGGCAGGGATTAGCAATCAGCCCCAGCATTTT
TRBJ2-2,.,TRBD2,TRBV7-3,CASSPRGWEGTGELFF,TGTGCCAGCAGCCCCAGAGGATGGGAGGGGACCGGGGAGCTGTTTTTT
TRBJ2-1,.,.,TRBV2,CASSVDSSENEQFF,TGTGCCAGCAGTGTGGACTCGTCTGAAAATGAGCAGTTCTTC
TRBJ1-4,.,TRBD1,TRBV30,CAWSSRRQGGNEKLFF,TGTGCCTGGAGTTCCCGACGACAGGGAGGAAATGAAAAACTGTTTTTT
TRBJ1-1,.,.,TRBV6-1,CASSEGQKNTEAFF,TGTGCCAGCAGTGAAGGGCAGAAGAACACTGAAGCTTTCTTT
TRBJ1-1,.,.,TRBV5-6,CASSLGGRGDRNTEAFF,TGTGCCAGCAGCTTGGGTGGGCGGGGCGACCGAAACACTGAAGCTTTCTTT
TRBJ2-5,.,.,TRBV7-2,CASSLAGRAGETQYF,TGTGCCAGCAGCTTAGCAGGGCGGGCCGGGGAGACCCAGTACTTC
TRBJ1-2,.,TRBD1,TRBV29-1,CSVTLDRGGSGYTF,TGCAGCGTAACGCTCGACAGGGGTGGATCCGGCTACACCTTC
TRBJ1-1,.,.,TRBV9,CASSVDTGLSEAFF,TGTGCCAGCAGCGTAGATACAGGTCTCTCTGAAGCTTTCTTT
TRBJ2-7,.,TRBD1,TRBV29-1,CSARDSIEQYF,TGCAGCGCAAGGGACAGCATAGAGCAGTACTTC
TRBJ1-2,.,TRBD1,TRBV27,CASSLGQGAYGYTF,TGTGCCAGCAGTCTAGGCCAGGGGGCGTATGGCTACACCTTC
TRBJ2-2,few,.,TRBV11-2,CASSRTRSGELFF,TGTGCCAGCAGCCGTACTAGGTCCGGGGAGCTGTTTTTT
TRBJ2-7,.,.,TRBV5-1,CASSSRGSYEQYF,TGCGCCAGCTCCTCCAGGGGATCCTACGAGCAGTACTTC